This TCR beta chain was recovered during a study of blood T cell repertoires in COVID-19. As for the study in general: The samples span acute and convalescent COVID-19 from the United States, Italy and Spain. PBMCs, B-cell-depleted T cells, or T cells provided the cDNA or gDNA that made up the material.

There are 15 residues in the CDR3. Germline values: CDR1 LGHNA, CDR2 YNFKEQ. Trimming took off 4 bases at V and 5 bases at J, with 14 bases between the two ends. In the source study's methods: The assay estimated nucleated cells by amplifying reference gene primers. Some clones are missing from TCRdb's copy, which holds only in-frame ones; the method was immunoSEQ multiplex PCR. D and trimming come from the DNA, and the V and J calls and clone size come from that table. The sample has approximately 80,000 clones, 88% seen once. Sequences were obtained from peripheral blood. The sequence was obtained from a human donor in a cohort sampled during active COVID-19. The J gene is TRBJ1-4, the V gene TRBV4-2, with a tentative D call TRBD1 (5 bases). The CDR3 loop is CASSPSNGQNEKLFF. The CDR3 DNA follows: TGTGCCAGCAGCCCAAGTAACGGACAAAATGAAAAACTGTTTTTT.